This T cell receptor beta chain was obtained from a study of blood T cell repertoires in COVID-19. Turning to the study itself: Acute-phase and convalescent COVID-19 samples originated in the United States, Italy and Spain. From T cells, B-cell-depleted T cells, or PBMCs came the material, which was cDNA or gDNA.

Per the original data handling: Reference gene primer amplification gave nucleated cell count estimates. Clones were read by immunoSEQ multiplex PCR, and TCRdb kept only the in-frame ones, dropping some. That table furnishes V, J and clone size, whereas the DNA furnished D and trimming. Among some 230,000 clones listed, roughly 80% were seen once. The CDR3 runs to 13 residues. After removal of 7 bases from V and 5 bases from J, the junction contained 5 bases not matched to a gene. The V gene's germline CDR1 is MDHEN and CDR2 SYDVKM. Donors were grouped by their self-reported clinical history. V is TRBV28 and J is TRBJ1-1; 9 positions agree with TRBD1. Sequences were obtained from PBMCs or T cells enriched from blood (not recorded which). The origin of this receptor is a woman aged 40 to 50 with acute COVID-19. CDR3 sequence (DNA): TGTGCCAGCACCAGGACAGGGGAGACTGAAGCTTTCTTT. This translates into CASTRTGETEAFF.